Sequencing of this T cell receptor beta chain was carried out in a study of T-cell reconstitution after alpha-beta-depleted transplantation in children. Broader study findings: A year had passed since transplant, and T-cell counts and diversity by then came mostly from newly produced T cells. Several hundred expanded graft clones reportedly gave rise to the alpha-beta T cells present about two months after transplant.

The table lists this clonotype with a few counts. The target antigen is unknown. CDR1 is KGHSH, CDR2 LQKENI, per germline. The CDR3 sequence is 15 residues long. The V end was cut by 2 bases, the J end by 2 bases, with 9 bases between. TCRbeta library preparation incorporated unique molecular identifiers. TCRdb re-called the PCR reads through MiXCR, storing one row per CDR3 protein. This table has around 440,000 distinct CDR3 sequences, roughly 16% appearing once. The sequencing used PBMCs, mostly from graft donor cells, collected 360 days after TCRalphabeta/CD19-depleted stem cell transplant. V and J are TRBV18 and TRBJ2-2, with a weak D call TRBD1 (5 bases). The clonotype comes from a boy under three years old who had a stem cell transplant for Wiskott-Aldrich syndrome, so the T cells may come from the graft donor. CDR3 bases: TGTGCCAGCTCACCAATCAGGGATAACACCGGGGAGCTGTTTTTT. Its protein is CASSPIRDNTGELFF.